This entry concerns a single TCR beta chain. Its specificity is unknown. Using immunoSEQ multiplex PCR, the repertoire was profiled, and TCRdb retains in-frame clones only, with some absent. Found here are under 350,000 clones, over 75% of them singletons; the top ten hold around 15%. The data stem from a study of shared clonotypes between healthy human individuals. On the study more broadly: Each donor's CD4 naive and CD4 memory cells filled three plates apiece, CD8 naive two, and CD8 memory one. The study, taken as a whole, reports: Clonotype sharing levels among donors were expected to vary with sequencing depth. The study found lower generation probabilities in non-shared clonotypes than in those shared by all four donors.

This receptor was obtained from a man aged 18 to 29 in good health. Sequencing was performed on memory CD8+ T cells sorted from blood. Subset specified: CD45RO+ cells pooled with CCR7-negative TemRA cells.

Written as DNA, the CDR3 is TGCGCCAGCAGCCAGATGGGGACACTTCAAGAGACCCAGTACTTC. It encodes CASSQMGTLQETQYF. The rearrangement joins TRBV4-1 to TRBJ2-5; perhaps TRBD1 as D (6 bases). With 3 bases removed from V and 2 bases from J, the gap between germline ends came to 13 bases. There are 15 residues in the CDR3. In germline, CDR1 is MGHRA, CDR2 YSYEKL.